This TCR beta chain was obtained from a study of blood T cell repertoires in COVID-19. Overall study context: From T cells, B-cell-depleted T cells, or PBMCs came the material, which was cDNA or gDNA.

The V gene lost 2 bases and the J gene lost 4 bases, with 11 bases spanning the gap. The length of the CDR3 is 14 residues. Germline V gene data show CDR1 as SGHTA and CDR2 as FQGTGA. Methods used by the authors: Amplified reference gene primers provided the basis for estimating nucleated cell counts. Only in-frame clones appear in the TCRdb table, and some are missing; sequencing was by immunoSEQ multiplex PCR. V and J calls and clone size follow that table, whereas D and trimming were derived from the DNA. Of roughly 410,000 clones in the sample, 80% to 90% were seen once. Sequencing input: peripheral blood. This receptor was taken from a middle-aged man with acute or convalescent COVID-19. The chain carries TRBV7-3 and TRBJ1-1; unclear D gene. The CDR3 region is CASSLLAGGTEAFF. DNA of the CDR3: TGTGCCAGCAGCTTACTCGCGGGAGGCACTGAAGCTTTCTTT. Full variable domain (missing parts from reference TRBV7-3 and TRBJ1-1): GAGVSQTPSNKVTEKGKYVELRCDPISGHTALYWYRQSLGQGPEFLIYFQGTGAADDSGLPNDRFFAVRPEGSVSTLKIQRTERGDSAVYLCASSLLAGGTEAFFGQGTRLTVV.